This is a list of T cell receptor beta chains from one sample in a study of T cells after yellow fever vaccination. TCRdb reanalysed the 5' RACE reads using MiXCR and keeps one entry per CDR3 protein. The table shows some 400,000 distinct CDR3 sequences, with approximately 6% occurring only once. Specimen: PBMCs, collected 5 days after the yellow fever booster vaccination. All receptors come from a man younger than 45 who received the YFV17D yellow fever vaccine. CDR3s include the opening cysteine and the closing phenylalanine or tryptophan. A D gene is named only where the DNA matches it firmly. The size field is filled for only some rows; it gives once, few, many or a size class.

j_gene	abundance	v_gene	d_gene	CDR3nt	CDR3aa
TRBJ2-3	-	TRBV29-1	TRBD1	TGCAGCGTGCCGACAGGGAATACGCAGTATTTT	CSVPTGNTQYF
TRBJ1-6	-	TRBV25-1	-	TGTGCCAGCAGTGACGCGGGATCAGGTTCACCCCTCCACTTT	CASSDAGSGSPLHF
TRBJ2-1	-	TRBV7-3	TRBD2	TGTACCAGCAGTCTGTCGTTAGCGGGAGCGGGAGTCAAGGATGAGCAGTTCTTC	CTSSLSLAGAGVKDEQFF
TRBJ2-5	-	TRBV14	-	TGTGCCAGCAGCCAAGCTATTAGCAGGGAGACCCAGTACTTC	CASSQAISRETQYF
TRBJ2-7	many	TRBV5-1	-	TGCGCCAGCAGCTTGGATATCGGATCGGCCTACGAGCAGTACTTC	CASSLDIGSAYEQYF
TRBJ2-3	few	TRBV19	TRBD2	TGTGCCAGTAGTGGGACTAGCGGGACAGATACGCAGTATTTT	CASSGTSGTDTQYF
TRBJ2-3	-	TRBV20-1	-	TGCAGTGCTAGAGTAAGGTCCACAGATACGCAGTATTTT	CSARVRSTDTQYF
TRBJ2-7	many	TRBV29-1	TRBD1	TGCAGCGTTGATGGACAGGGGGTCTACGAGCAGTACTTC	CSVDGQGVYEQYF
TRBJ2-1	-	TRBV15	-	TGTGCCACCAGCAGATCGAAGAATGAGCAGTTCTTC	CATSRSKNEQFF
TRBJ2-2	many	TRBV12-3/TRBV12-4	-	TGTGCCAGCAGTTTATTTGAGGACGCCGGGGAGCTGTTTTTT	CASSLFEDAGELFF
TRBJ2-7	many	TRBV12-3/TRBV12-4	-	TGTGCCAGCAGCCCCTCCTACGAGCAGTACTTC	CASSPSYEQYF
TRBJ2-1	-	TRBV7-9	-	TGTGCCAGCAGCCCCTCCCCAGGGTCCAATGAGCAGTTCTTC	CASSPSPGSNEQFF
TRBJ1-5	many	TRBV20-1	-	TGCAGTGCTCCACAGGGCAATCAGCCCCAGCATTTT	CSAPQGNQPQHF
TRBJ1-2	-	TRBV29-1	-	TGCAGCGTTGAAGATTTCGACCGGGTCGGGTTCACCTTC	CSVEDFDRVGFTF
TRBJ2-2	-	TRBV6-1	-	TGTGCCAGCAGGCTCGACTACCCCGGGGAGCTGTTTTTT	CASRLDYPGELFF
TRBJ2-2	-	TRBV20-1	TRBD2	TGCAGTGCTAGAGGAACCGGGACTAGCGGGAAGCTAACCGGGGAGCTGTTTTTT	CSARGTGTSGKLTGELFF
TRBJ1-4	few	TRBV20-1	-	TGCAGTGCTAGAACAGGGTCGCGGAATGAAAAACTGTTTTTT	CSARTGSRNEKLFF